Shown below are 12 T cell receptor beta chains from a single sample sequenced in a study of blood T cell repertoires in COVID-19. Some clones are missing from TCRdb's copy, which holds only in-frame ones; the method was immunoSEQ multiplex PCR. The data show some 240,000 clones, 80% to 85% seen once. Sequencing used PBMCs or T cells enriched from blood (not recorded which). These receptors were obtained from a man aged 50-60 years who had recovered from COVID-19.

The chain is built from TRBV5-4 and TRBJ1-6; 9 nucleotides line up with TRBD1. After removal of 0 bases from V and 9 bases from J, the junction contained 4 bases not matched to a gene. Per germline, CDR1 SGHNT and CDR2 YYREEE (reference sequence). The CDR3 runs to 15 residues. The CDR3 region is CASSLGTGEASPLHF. CDR3 coding DNA: TGTGCCAGCAGCTTGGGGACAGGGGAAGCTTCACCCCTCCACTTT.

V gene TRBV12-3 or TRBV12-4 combines with J gene TRBJ2-7; D may be TRBD1 (5 bases). This CDR3 comprises 12 residues. With 5 bases removed from V and 7 bases from J, the gap between germline ends came to 12 bases. The CDR3 loop is CASSVTAFEQYF. CDR3 bases: TGTGCCAGCAGTGTGACAGCCTTTGAGCAGTACTTC.

The chain joins TRBV28 to TRBJ2-4, with a possible D match to TRBD1 (5 bases). Germline loops: CDR1 MDHEN, CDR2 SYDVKM. V lost 6 bases, J lost 15 bases, and 21 bases lay in between. There are 13 residues in the CDR3. The CDR3 DNA sequence: TGTGCCAGCAGCTCCCAGGGTCCAGCCTGGGGGTACTTC. It specifies CASSSQGPAWGYF.

The chain links TRBV5-1 to TRBJ2-7; maybe TRBD2 (6 bases). The V end lost 1 base, the J end lost 4 bases, and 12 bases lay between the germline ends. CDR3 length equals 14 residues. Germline V gives CDR1 SGHRS, CDR2 YFSETQ. The CDR3 is CASSLSGRLYEQYF. The CDR3 region has the DNA TGCGCCAGCAGCTTGTCAGGGAGGCTTTACGAGCAGTACTTC.

The V and J genes are TRBV2 and TRBJ2-7; TRBD1 agrees at 9 bases. The junction had 6 bases not matched to a gene; V was cut back by 8 bases and J by 4 bases. The germline CDR1 and CDR2 sequences are SNHLY and FYNNEI. This CDR3 comprises 13 residues. CDR3 in amino acids: CASLRDREYEQYF. The CDR3 nucleotides are TGTGCCAGCCTTCGGGACAGGGAGTACGAGCAGTACTTC.

The V gene is TRBV7-9, the J gene TRBJ1-4; 8 bases are a match to TRBD1. CDR1 is SEHNR, CDR2 FQNEAQ, per germline (reference sequence). With 4 bases clipped from V and 2 bases from J, the junction kept 3 bases outside the gene matches. The CDR3 sequence is 15 residues long. The CDR3, as DNA: TGTGCCAGCAGCTCCCGGGACAGGACTAATGAAAAACTGTTTTTT. The encoded protein is CASSSRDRTNEKLFF. The variable domain in full, with the rest retrieved from reference TRBV7-9 and TRBJ1-4, is DTGVSQNPRHKITKRGQNVTFRCDPISEHNRLYWYRQTLGQGPEFLTYFQNEAQLEKSRLLSDRFSAERPKGSFSTLEIQRTEQGDSAMYLCASSSRDRTNEKLFFGSGTQLSVL.

The rearrangement uses TRBV2 and TRBJ2-5, with D possibly matching TRBD1 (6 bases). Trimming cost V 4 bases and J 5 bases, with 20 bases left between them. CDR3 length: 16 amino acids. Germline values: CDR1 SNHLY, CDR2 FYNNEI. This CDR3 reads CASSVRAPGVGETQYF. The CDR3 bases are TGTGCCAGCAGTGTTAGGGCGCCAGGGGTGGGGGAGACCCAGTACTTC.

The chain's CDR3 is CASSTTGGIGYTF. As DNA, the CDR3 is TGTGCCAGCAGCACGACAGGGGGTATTGGCTACACCTTC. The rearrangement links TRBV21-1 to TRBJ1-2; the D call in the table, TRBD1, was not verified against the DNA. TRBV21-1 is an annotated pseudogene. CDR3 length: 13 residues.

The rearrangement links TRBV6-5 to TRBJ2-7; 10 bases fit TRBD2. Germline trimming cut 4 bases from V and 1 base from J; bases unmatched to any gene: 4. The CDR3 is made up of 15 amino acids. The germline gives CDR1 MNHEY, CDR2 SVGAGI. CDR3: CASSSTSGKSYEQYF. CDR3 DNA sequence: TGTGCCAGCAGTTCTACTAGCGGGAAATCCTACGAGCAGTACTTC.

With respect to this clone: This likely comes from a read error, as the CDR3 has no conserved phenylalanine or tryptophan at its end. The DNA is omitted, as the CDR3 cannot be located on it reliably, and the CDR3 follows TCRdb's listing. V and J are TRBV18 and TRBJ1-1; TRBD1 is the table's D call and was not checked against the DNA. Per the germline V gene, CDR1 is KGHSH and CDR2 is LQKENI. The CDR3 is 11 amino acids in total, end residues counted. The CDR3 reads CASSVFNRSRC.

V usage is TRBV3-1 (or the pseudogene TRBV3-2) and J usage is TRBJ1-5; TRBD1 matches at 9 bases. With V trimmed by 4 bases and J by 2 bases, 9 bases remained unmatched. Germline V CDR1 and CDR2: LGHDT, YNNKEL (reference sequence). CDR3 length equals 17 residues. The CDR3 reads CASSPNTGGRGNQPQHF. CDR3 coding DNA: TGTGCCAGCAGCCCGAACACAGGGGGCAGAGGCAATCAGCCCCAGCATTTT.

The V gene is TRBV10-3, the J gene TRBJ1-2, with 8 bases fitting TRBD1. The CDR3 consists of 13 residues. The J segment lost 8 bases and the V segment lost 4 bases, leaving 6 bases of the junction unmatched. The germline V gene encodes CDR1 ENHRY and CDR2 SYGVKD. CDR3 nucleotides: TGTGCCATCAGTGGAGGACAGGGAGGCGGCTACACCTTC. This gives the protein CAISGGQGGGYTF.